The 28 T cell receptor beta chains given below trace back to one sample, sequenced in a study of cytomegalovirus exposure and HLA in healthy donors. TCRdb's copy holds only in-frame clones and misses some; the assay was immunoSEQ multiplex PCR. The table includes around 60,000 clones, 96% detected once. Sequenced sample: PBMCs. Receptor source: a woman aged 18-35 years in good health and CMV-seronegative.

A note on this clone: The junction differs from germline at one of its ends, possibly a read error. The chain couples TRBV7-6 to TRBJ2-5; 7 bases fit TRBD2. In germline, CDR1 is SGHVS, CDR2 FNYEAQ. This CDR3 is 15 amino acids long. CDR3 bases: TGTGGCAGCAGCTTAGTGCGGGGGAGGGTGGAGACCCAGTACTTC. Its protein product is CGSSLVRGRVETQYF.

V is TRBV11-3 and J is TRBJ2-6, with a possible D match to TRBD2 (7 bases). Germline loops: CDR1 SGHNT, CDR2 YENEEA. V lost 4 bases to trimming and J lost 0 bases, with 10 bases between them. This CDR3 is 16 amino acids long. The CDR3 loop reads CASSYGGPSGANVLTF. Here the CDR3 DNA reads TGTGCCAGCAGCTACGGGGGGCCCTCTGGGGCCAACGTCCTGACTTTC. Complete variable domain (other parts from reference TRBV11-3 and TRBJ2-6): EAGVVQSPRYKIIEKKQPVAFWCNPISGHNTLYWYLQNLGQGPELLIRYENEEAVDDSQLPKDRFSAERLKGVDSTLKIQPAELGDSAVYLCASSYGGPSGANVLTFGAGSRLTVL.

This clone was counted a single time. The chain has TRBV28 and TRBJ2-7; 7 bases line up with TRBD2. After removal of 6 bases from V and 0 bases from J, the junction contained 8 bases not matched to a gene. Germline loops: CDR1 MDHEN, CDR2 SYDVKM. The length of the CDR3 is 15 residues. The CDR3, as DNA: TGTGCCAGCAGGAATAGCGGGCCGAGCTCCTACGAGCAGTACTTC. Translating gives CASRNSGPSSYEQYF.

CDR3 protein: CASSDSSGAQETQYF. CDR3 DNA: TGTGCCAGCAGTGACTCTAGCGGAGCCCAAGAGACCCAGTACTTC. The gene calls are TRBV6-4 and TRBJ2-5, with D possibly matching TRBD2 (6 bases). V lost 0 bases and J 1 base, leaving 9 bases between the germline ends. Germline values: CDR1 MRHNA, CDR2 SNTAGT. CDR3 length equals 15 residues.

The V call is TRBV6-5, the J call TRBJ1-2, with 7 bases that match TRBD1. CDR1 is MNHEY and CDR2 is SVGAGI in the germline V gene. This CDR3 has 13 residues. V dropped 7 bases and J dropped 8; count of bases not matched to a gene: 10. The CDR3 DNA reads as TGTGCCAGCAACAACAGGGGCCGCGGGGGCTACACCTTC. Translation: CASNNRGRGGYTF.

This chain uses TRBV29-1 with TRBJ2-7, with TRBD1 as a possible D gene (6 bases). Germline CDR1 is SQVTM and CDR2 is ANQGSEA. The CDR3 has 14 amino acids. V dropped 6 bases and J dropped 5 bases, with 20 bases sitting between them. The CDR3 loop is CSVTLGASRDEQYF. CDR3 DNA: TGCAGCGTGACCCTGGGGGCGTCTAGGGACGAGCAGTACTTC.

The V and J genes are TRBV30 and TRBJ1-1; the D gene is possibly TRBD1 (6 bases). Germline values: CDR1 GTSNPN, CDR2 SVGIG (reference sequence). The germline V and J ends were trimmed by 5 bases and 4 bases, with 14 bases remaining between them. The CDR3 spans 13 residues. CDR3 loop: CAWYGGVSTEAFF. CDR3 nucleotide sequence: TGTGCCTGGTATGGGGGCGTGAGCACTGAAGCTTTCTTT. Looking up the rest from reference TRBV30 and TRBJ1-1 gives the full variable domain: SQTIHQWPATLVQPVGSPLSLECTVEGTSNPNLYWYRQAAGRGLQLLFYSVGIGQISSEVPQNLSASRPQDRQFILSSKKLLLSDSGFYLCAWYGGVSTEAFFGQGTRLTVV.

The J gene is TRBJ2-2, the V gene TRBV19; D is unclear. This CDR3 contains 14 residues. In germline, CDR1 is LNHDA, CDR2 SQIVND (reference sequence). Trimming took off 1 base at V and 4 bases at J, with 7 bases between the two ends. Written as DNA, the CDR3 is TGTGCCAGTAGTATAGGGGCAGCCACCGGGGAGCTGTTTTTT. This translates into CASSIGAATGELFF.

The CDR3 sequence is CASSATGFRTEAFF. The DNA of the CDR3 is TGTGCCAGTAGCGCTACAGGGTTTAGGACTGAAGCTTTCTTT. V usage is TRBV19 and J usage is TRBJ1-1, with D perhaps TRBD1 (6 bases). The CDR3 totals 14 residues. Trimming stripped 6 bases from V and 5 bases from J, with 16 bases between. Looked up from germline, CDR1 is LNHDA and CDR2 is SQIVND (reference sequence).

This chain links TRBV28 with TRBJ2-2; 8 positions agree with TRBD1. The CDR3 runs to 16 residues. Germline V gene sequence: CDR1 MDHEN, CDR2 SYDVKM. Trimming removed 6 bases from V and 2 bases from J; junction bases left unmatched: 8. The CDR3 nucleotides read TGTGCCAGCAGCTCCACAGGGGGTGTCAACACCGGGGAGCTGTTTTTT. It codes for CASSSTGGVNTGELFF. Drawing the rest from reference TRBV28 and TRBJ2-2, the complete variable domain is DVKVTQSSRYLVKRTGEKVFLECVQDMDHENMFWYRQDPGLGLRLIYFSYDVKMKEKGDIPEGYSVSREKKERFSLILESASTNQTSMYLCASSSTGGVNTGELFFGEGSRLTVL.

The chain carries TRBV18 and TRBJ2-1, with unresolved D. Germline V gives CDR1 KGHSH, CDR2 LQKENI. V lost 1 base to trimming and J lost 5 bases, with 12 bases between them. The CDR3 totals 15 residues. The CDR3 coding sequence is TGTGCCAGCTCACCACGTAGGCTAGAAAACAATGAGCAGTTCTTC. Its translation is CASSPRRLENNEQFF.

The sample holds one count of this clone. V usage is TRBV5-1 and J usage is TRBJ1-1, with 8 bases fitting TRBD1. Germline CDR1 SGHRS, CDR2 YFSETQ. V lost 4 bases and J lost 7; bases outside the gene matches: 6. This CDR3 contains 13 residues. The CDR3 sequence: CASSTRGLGEAFF. CDR3 DNA sequence: TGCGCCAGCAGCACCAGGGGGCTCGGTGAAGCTTTCTTT.

The gene calls are TRBV2 and TRBJ2-1, with 7 bases identical to TRBD2. The V and J ends lost 10 bases and 6 bases, in that order; junction bases with no gene match: 6. Germline V gene data show CDR1 as SNHLY and CDR2 as FYNNEI. CDR3 size: 12 residues. CDR3 coding DNA: TGTGCCACCGGGGGAGGGACCAATGAGCAGTTCTTC. Its protein product is CATGGGTNEQFF.

This chain connects TRBV30 to TRBJ1-4; no firm D call. With 1 base removed from V and 8 bases from J, the gap between germline ends came to 17 bases. This CDR3 region has 15 residues. Germline V gene sequence: CDR1 GTSNPN, CDR2 SVGIG (reference sequence). The CDR3 coding sequence is TGTGCCTGGAGTGACGTTGGAAACCGCGGCGAAAAACTGTTTTTT. It encodes CAWSDVGNRGEKLFF.

V usage is TRBV28 and J usage is TRBJ1-1; D unclear. This CDR3 has 14 amino acids. Trimming cost V 6 bases and J 1 base, with 12 bases left between them. Germline V gene sequence: CDR1 MDHEN, CDR2 SYDVKM. This chain's CDR3 is CASRPSTWNTEAFF. The CDR3 DNA reads TGTGCCAGCAGGCCCTCGACATGGAACACTGAAGCTTTCTTT.

This sequence joins TRBV14 and TRBJ1-2, with 7 bases aligning to TRBD1. The CDR3 totals 15 residues. Germline V gene data show CDR1 as SGHDN and CDR2 as FVKESK. V lost 3 bases, J lost 5 bases, and 9 bases stayed unmatched. The CDR3 DNA is TGTGCCAGCAGCCAGAGTGGGGGACAGCGTTATGGCTACACCTTC. This sequence encodes CASSQSGGQRYGYTF.

V is TRBV21-1 and J is TRBJ2-7; the table's D call of TRBD1 was not tested on the DNA. TRBV21-1 is a known pseudogene. The CDR3 spans 17 residues. This CDR3 is CASTQDQVRDTSYEQYF. Here the CDR3 DNA reads TGTGCCAGCACCCAAGACCAGGTCCGGGACACCTCTTACGAGCAGTACTTC.

The chain is built from TRBV14 and TRBJ2-5, with 10 bases matching TRBD1. V shed 4 bases and J 5 bases; nucleotides not matched to a gene: 4. Per germline, CDR1 SGHDN and CDR2 FVKESK. This CDR3 is 14 amino acids long. For the CDR3, the DNA is TGTGCCAGCAGCCCAAGGACAGGGGGGGAGACCCAGTACTTC. As protein: CASSPRTGGETQYF. The variable domain in full, with the rest retrieved from reference TRBV14 and TRBJ2-5, is EAGVTQFPSHSVIEKGQTVTLRCDPISGHDNLYWYRRVMGKEIKFLLHFVKESKQDESGMPNNRFLAERTGGTYSTLKVQPAELEDSGVYFCASSPRTGGETQYFGPGTRLLVL.

The V and J genes are TRBV7-2 and TRBJ1-1, with 8 bases aligning to TRBD1. The CDR3 runs 16 residues. Looked up from germline, CDR1 is SGHTA and CDR2 is FQGNSA. With 7 bases clipped from V and 2 bases from J, the junction kept 12 bases outside the gene matches. CDR3 DNA sequence: TGTGCCAGCACACCAAACAGGGGGTGGGCCAACACTGAAGCTTTCTTT. Its protein is CASTPNRGWANTEAFF.

This chain connects TRBV27 to TRBJ2-7; TRBD1 matches 7 bases. V was pared by 5 bases and J by 2 bases, with 6 bases of the junction left unmatched. The CDR3 has 14 amino acids. CDR1 is MNHEY, CDR2 SMNVEV, per germline (reference sequence). The CDR3, as DNA: TGTGCCAGCAGTCCCCGGGACAGAACCTACGAGCAGTACTTC. Translation: CASSPRDRTYEQYF.

The chain is built from TRBV15 and TRBJ1-5; D is possibly TRBD1 (5 bases). Trimming took off 5 bases at V and 6 bases at J, with 14 bases between the two ends. Germline assignment: CDR1 LNHNV and CDR2 YYDKDF (reference sequence). CDR3 size: 14 residues. The CDR3 loop is CATSARTGGQPQHF. The CDR3 DNA is TGTGCCACCAGCGCCCGGACCGGGGGTCAGCCCCAGCATTTT. The full variable domain, its missing parts supplied by reference TRBV15 and TRBJ1-5, is DAMVIQNPRYQVTQFGKPVTLSCSQTLNHNVMYWYQQKSSQAPKLLFHYYDKDFNNEADTPDNFQSRRPNTSFCFLDIRSPGLGDTAMYLCATSARTGGQPQHFGDGTRLSIL.

The chain uses TRBV27 and TRBJ2-5, with 10 bases identical to TRBD2. The ends lost 8 bases at V and 2 bases at J; junction bases unmatched: 14. The CDR3 consists of 17 residues. Germline CDR1 reads MNHEY; CDR2 reads SMNVEV (reference sequence). DNA of the CDR3: TGTGCCAGCGGTGATAGAGATAGCGGGGGGACGCAAGAGACCCAGTACTTC. Protein: CASGDRDSGGTQETQYF.

This clone was observed a single time. The genes are TRBV7-9 and TRBJ2-3; a weak D match, TRBD1 (5 bases). Trimming pared 0 bases from V and 2 bases from J, leaving 9 bases between. This CDR3 is 15 amino acids long. Germline loops: CDR1 SEHNR, CDR2 FQNEAQ (reference sequence). As DNA, the CDR3 is TGTGCCAGCAGCTTAGCGGGGCCAACCACAGATACGCAGTATTTT. As protein: CASSLAGPTTDTQYF. Combining the CDR3 with reference TRBV7-9 and TRBJ2-3 gives the whole variable domain DTGVSQNPRHKITKRGQNVTFRCDPISEHNRLYWYRQTLGQGPEFLTYFQNEAQLEKSRLLSDRFSAERPKGSFSTLEIQRTEQGDSAMYLCASSLAGPTTDTQYFGPGTRLTVL.

V and J are TRBV7-2 and TRBJ1-2, with TRBD1 matching 8 bases. Germline CDR1 and CDR2: SGHTA and FQGNSA. The CDR3 length is 15 residues. The V segment lost 5 bases and the J segment 8 bases; nucleotides outside the gene matches: 13. CDR3 residues: CASSGAPRGRKGYTF. The CDR3 nucleotides are TGTGCCAGCAGCGGGGCCCCCAGGGGGCGGAAAGGCTACACCTTC.

The chain joins TRBV4-3 to TRBJ2-4, with D tentatively TRBD2 (5 bases). The CDR3 runs to 16 residues. V shed 3 bases and J shed 0 bases, with 12 bases lying between them. Germline assignment: CDR1 LGHNA and CDR2 YSLEER. The CDR3 protein is CASSQGGSLAKNIQYF. CDR3 sequence (DNA): TGCGCCAGCAGCCAGGGCGGGTCGCTAGCCAAAAACATTCAGTACTTC.

V usage is TRBV28 and J usage is TRBJ1-2, with TRBD1 as a possible D gene (5 bases). The V end lost 5 bases, the J end lost 8 bases, and 15 bases lay between the germline ends. CDR3 length: 13 residues. Germline loops: CDR1 MDHEN, CDR2 SYDVKM. The CDR3 here is CASSPDRLTGYTF. CDR3 bases: TGTGCCAGCAGTCCCGACAGACTCACCGGCTACACCTTC.

The sample holds a few counts of this clone. The chain links TRBV30 to TRBJ2-1, with TRBD1 as a possible D gene (5 bases). Germline V CDR1 and CDR2: GTSNPN, SVGIG (reference sequence). The CDR3 totals 12 residues. V was pared by 2 bases and J by 6 bases, with 8 bases between. CDR3 sequence: CAWSWGGNEQFF. CDR3 nucleotides: TGTGCCTGGAGTTGGGGCGGCAATGAGCAGTTCTTC.

This chain joins TRBV28 and TRBJ1-5, with D hard to call. Germline V CDR1 and CDR2: MDHEN, SYDVKM. V lost 2 bases, J lost 4 bases, and 6 bases lay in between. The CDR3 covers 13 residues. CDR3: CASSLGPNQPQHF. The CDR3 nucleotides read TGTGCCAGCAGTTTAGGGCCTAATCAGCCCCAGCATTTT.